One sample yielded the 6 T cell receptor beta chains listed below, sequenced in a study of immune heterogeneity within non-small cell lung tumors. CDR3 of TCR beta was amplified by multiplex PCR that used 32 V and 13 J primers. TCRdb fed the multiplex PCR reads into MiXCR, producing one record per CDR3 protein. The sample yields several thousand distinct CDR3 sequences, around a fifth seen once. Template material comprised bulk tumor genomic DNA at roughly 650 ng per sample. Several biopsies per primary tumor were taken during surgery, spaced as far apart as possible. Curative operations were performed on patients who had untreated, newly diagnosed non-small cell lung cancer. The sample comprised lung tumor tissue. All receptors derive from a man aged 60 to 69 with non-small cell lung cancer.

Ten or more counts support this clonotype. The chain couples TRBV3-1 to TRBJ2-1, with 12 nucleotides matching TRBD2. V lost 3 bases and J lost 7; bases outside the gene matches: 4. CDR1 and CDR2 (germline): LGHDT, YNNKEL (reference sequence). This CDR3 contains 15 residues. DNA for the CDR3: TGTGCCAGCAGCCATCTAGCGGGAGGGCCGAATGAGCAGTTCTTC. Its protein is CASSHLAGGPNEQFF.

This clonotype is labeled as medium-sized. The rearrangement links TRBV5-1 to TRBJ2-7, with TRBD2 identical over 11 bases. Per germline, CDR1 SGHRS and CDR2 YFSETQ. With V trimmed by 4 bases and J by 0 bases, 6 bases remained unmatched. The CDR3 spans 16 residues. This CDR3 reads CASSRTSGRSSYEQYF. The CDR3 DNA reads TGCGCCAGCAGCCGAACTAGCGGGAGAAGCTCCTACGAGCAGTACTTC.

By share of the sample, this clonotype is medium-sized. The chain has TRBV12-3 or TRBV12-4 and TRBJ2-5, with 7 bases matching TRBD2. V gave up 1 base and J gave up 9 bases; unmatched junction bases: 11. CDR3 length: 15 residues. CDR3 nucleotide sequence: TGTGCCAGCAGTTTAGGCGCGGGAGCGGGGTGGTCCCAGTACTTC. It codes for CASSLGAGAGWSQYF.

The chain is built from TRBV15 and TRBJ2-5; D not certain. V dropped 1 base and J dropped 5 bases, with 20 bases sitting between them. The CDR3 runs to 17 residues. In germline, CDR1 is LNHNV, CDR2 YYDKDF (reference sequence). This chain's CDR3 is CATSRADFGPTGETQYF. The DNA for the CDR3 is TGTGCCACCAGCAGAGCCGATTTTGGGCCAACCGGGGAGACCCAGTACTTC.

The V gene is TRBV5-5, the J gene TRBJ2-7; the match to TRBD1 covers 12 bases. The junction had 12 bases not matched to a gene; V was cut back by 8 bases and J by 6 bases. CDR3 size: 15 residues. Germline V gene sequence: CDR1 SGHKS, CDR2 YYEKEE (reference sequence). CDR3 region: CARSRIPGQGAEQYF. The CDR3 DNA reads as TGTGCCAGAAGTCGAATTCCGGGACAGGGGGCCGAGCAGTACTTC.

This sequence joins TRBV6-1 and TRBJ1-1; D perhaps matches TRBD1 (5 bases). The V gene lost 6 bases and the J gene lost 2 bases, with 22 bases spanning the gap. Per germline, CDR1 MNHNS and CDR2 SASEGT. The CDR3 is 17 residues long. The CDR3 sequence is CASRKDSREWGNTEAFF. For the CDR3, the DNA is TGTGCCAGCAGGAAGGATTCCAGGGAATGGGGTAACACTGAAGCTTTCTTT.